This entry is about one TCR beta chain. This sample was taken from a study of blood T cell repertoires in COVID-19. Background on the study: Sites across the United States, Italy and Spain contributed samples from acute and convalescent COVID-19.

Clones were sequenced by immunoSEQ multiplex PCR, and TCRdb holds only the in-frame ones, with some missing. The sample lists 200,000 to 300,000 clones, around 84% occurring once. Germline values: CDR1 MRHNA, CDR2 SNTAGT. V lost 7 bases and J 6 bases, leaving 16 bases between the germline ends. There are 14 residues in the CDR3. Material: peripheral blood. The sequence was obtained from a man aged 40-55 years who had recovered from COVID-19. V is TRBV6-4 and J is TRBJ2-1; D may be TRBD2 (7 bases). Here the CDR3 reads CASMASGTSNEQFF. CDR3 nucleotide sequence: TGTGCCAGCATGGCAAGCGGGACAAGCAATGAGCAGTTCTTC.